The rows below give T cell receptor beta chains drawn from one sample of a study of CD8 T cells in ankylosing spondylitis. One entry per CDR3 protein, called by TCRdb with MiXCR from the 5' RACE reads. The sample holds around 150,000 distinct CDR3 sequences, about 17% seen once. Sequencing was done on a sample of blood, either unsorted or a sorted T cell fraction (not recorded which). All receptors derive from a male donor with ankylosing spondylitis or in good health (not recorded which). The CDR3 runs from the conserved cysteine through the conserved F or W. The order of the fields is V gene, clone size, J gene, D gene, CDR3 length, CDR3 DNA, CDR3 protein. A D gene is named only where the DNA matches it firmly. A row's size may be missing; if present it is once, few, many or a size class.

v_gene: TRBV11-2; abundance: many; j_gene: TRBJ1-1; d_gene: -; len: 15; CDR3nt: TGTGCCAGCAGTTCTACCGGGACAATGGGCACTGAAGCTTTCTTT; CDR3aa: CASSSTGTMGTEAFF
v_gene: TRBV29-1; abundance: few; j_gene: TRBJ2-5; d_gene: TRBD1; len: 15; CDR3nt: TGCAGCGTTGAAGAGTCCGGGACAGGCCCCTTCGGGCAGTACTTC; CDR3aa: CSVEESGTGPFGQYF
v_gene: TRBV29-1; abundance: many; j_gene: TRBJ2-5; d_gene: -; len: 18; CDR3nt: TGCAGCGTTGCTGGAGACGGTTTACCGGGCTTTCTGGAAGAGACCCAGTACTTC; CDR3aa: CSVAGDGLPGFLEETQYF
v_gene: TRBV19; abundance: -; j_gene: TRBJ2-1; d_gene: -; len: 13; CDR3nt: TGTGCCAGTACCGAAGGCTATTTGGGTGAGCAGTTCTTC; CDR3aa: CASTEGYLGEQFF
v_gene: TRBV7-2; abundance: few; j_gene: TRBJ2-1; d_gene: -; len: 17; CDR3nt: TGTGCCAGCAGCTTCCTGGCTAGCGTATCCCCTGGGAATGAGCAGTTCTTC; CDR3aa: CASSFLASVSPGNEQFF
v_gene: TRBV2; abundance: few; j_gene: TRBJ2-3; d_gene: TRBD2; len: 15; CDR3nt: TGTGCCAGCAGTGAAGAGCGGGAGGGCGAAGATACGCAGTATTTT; CDR3aa: CASSEEREGEDTQYF
v_gene: TRBV30; abundance: -; j_gene: TRBJ2-2; d_gene: -; len: 15; CDR3nt: TGTGCCTGGAGCGTAACAGGGTCAGATGCCGGGGAGCTGTTTTTT; CDR3aa: CAWSVTGSDAGELFF
v_gene: TRBV7-2; abundance: -; j_gene: TRBJ2-7; d_gene: TRBD2; len: 21; CDR3nt: TGTGCCAGCAGCTTAGGGATATATCGGGCCGGGGGGATCCGGTCCTCCTACGAGCAGTACTTC; CDR3aa: CASSLGIYRAGGIRSSYEQYF
v_gene: TRBV29-1; abundance: many; j_gene: TRBJ2-1; d_gene: -; len: 14; CDR3nt: TGCAGCGTTGTCGTTGGCGGGACCTACAATGAGCAGTTCTTC; CDR3aa: CSVVVGGTYNEQFF
v_gene: TRBV6-4; abundance: -; j_gene: TRBJ1-5; d_gene: -; len: 15; CDR3nt: TGTGCCAGCAGTGCACAGGGCAATAGCAATCAGCCCCAGCATTTT; CDR3aa: CASSAQGNSNQPQHF
v_gene: TRBV20-1; abundance: many; j_gene: TRBJ2-2; d_gene: -; len: 14; CDR3nt: TGCAGTGCTAGACCCCATGCGAACACCGGGGAGCTGTTTTTT; CDR3aa: CSARPHANTGELFF
v_gene: TRBV12-3/TRBV12-4; abundance: many; j_gene: TRBJ2-2; d_gene: -; len: 14; CDR3nt: TGTGCCAGCAGTTTATTAGGGAACACCGGGGAGCTGTTTTTT; CDR3aa: CASSLLGNTGELFF
v_gene: TRBV29-1; abundance: medium-sized; j_gene: TRBJ2-7; d_gene: TRBD1; len: 13; CDR3nt: TGCAGCGTTGGACAGGGAAGCTCCTACGAGCAGTACTTC; CDR3aa: CSVGQGSSYEQYF
v_gene: TRBV5-1; abundance: -; j_gene: TRBJ1-2; d_gene: TRBD1; len: 13; CDR3nt: TGCGCCAGCAGCCTGGAGGGGGCGCATGGCTACACCTTC; CDR3aa: CASSLEGAHGYTF
v_gene: TRBV30; abundance: many; j_gene: TRBJ2-7; d_gene: TRBD1; len: 15; CDR3nt: TGTGCCTGGAGAAGGGACAGGTACATCTCCTACGAGCAGTACTTC; CDR3aa: CAWRRDRYISYEQYF
v_gene: TRBV6-5; abundance: many; j_gene: TRBJ1-4; d_gene: -; len: 14; CDR3nt: TGTGCCAGCAGTTACCAGGGGTTTCAAGAAAAACTGTTTTTT; CDR3aa: CASSYQGFQEKLFF
v_gene: TRBV5-1; abundance: many; j_gene: TRBJ2-1; d_gene: -; len: 13; CDR3nt: TGCGCCAGCAGACCCTACTCCTACAATGAGCAGTTCTTC; CDR3aa: CASRPYSYNEQFF
v_gene: TRBV7-9; abundance: -; j_gene: TRBJ1-1; d_gene: -; len: 14; CDR3nt: TGTGCCAGCAGCCCAGTGGACAGTTCTGCTGAAGCTTTCTTT; CDR3aa: CASSPVDSSAEAFF
v_gene: TRBV15; abundance: -; j_gene: TRBJ1-4; d_gene: -; len: 18; CDR3nt: TGTGCCACCAGCAGAGTTCCGGGACGGGTATCGTTTAGTGAAAAACTGTTTTTT; CDR3aa: CATSRVPGRVSFSEKLFF
v_gene: TRBV20-1; abundance: many; j_gene: TRBJ2-1; d_gene: -; len: 15; CDR3nt: TGCAGTGCTAGAGATCTAGCCTACTCCTACAATGAGCAGTTCTTC; CDR3aa: CSARDLAYSYNEQFF
v_gene: TRBV6-1; abundance: many; j_gene: TRBJ1-2; d_gene: -; len: 14; CDR3nt: TGTGCCAGCAGTGAAGTCGGCAGCTACTATGGCTACACCTTC; CDR3aa: CASSEVGSYYGYTF
v_gene: TRBV10-3; abundance: few; j_gene: TRBJ1-1; d_gene: TRBD1; len: 13; CDR3nt: TGTGCCATCAGTGGTACAGGGGAAACTGAAGCTTTCTTT; CDR3aa: CAISGTGETEAFF
v_gene: TRBV10-1; abundance: -; j_gene: TRBJ1-2; d_gene: -; len: 13; CDR3nt: TGCGCCAGCAGTGATACCGACAACTATGGCTACACCTTC; CDR3aa: CASSDTDNYGYTF
v_gene: TRBV28; abundance: few; j_gene: TRBJ2-3; d_gene: -; len: 14; CDR3nt: TGTGCCGCCCCGCCGGCGGACTGGGCAGGCACGCAGTATTTT; CDR3aa: CAAPPADWAGTQYF
v_gene: TRBV6-1; abundance: many; j_gene: TRBJ2-1; d_gene: TRBD2; len: 15; CDR3nt: TGTGCCAGCAGGGGTACTAGCGGGTCCTACAATGAGCAGTTCTTC; CDR3aa: CASRGTSGSYNEQFF
v_gene: TRBV6-2/TRBV6-3; abundance: -; j_gene: TRBJ1-5; d_gene: -; len: 19; CDR3nt: TGTGCCAGCAGCCCAGTACCAACGGATTACAGGGTTAGCAATCAGCCCCAGCATTTT; CDR3aa: CASSPVPTDYRVSNQPQHF
v_gene: TRBV6-5; abundance: -; j_gene: TRBJ2-3; d_gene: -; len: 16; CDR3nt: TGTGCCAGCAGTTACTCCTACGGCCAGATCACAGATACGCAGTATTTT; CDR3aa: CASSYSYGQITDTQYF
v_gene: TRBV2; abundance: few; j_gene: TRBJ2-7; d_gene: -; len: 15; CDR3nt: TGTGCCAGCACCCCGAGGCAGGGGAGAACCTACGAGCAGTACTTC; CDR3aa: CASTPRQGRTYEQYF
v_gene: TRBV30; abundance: -; j_gene: TRBJ2-2; d_gene: -; len: 13; CDR3nt: TGTGCCTGGAGTCGTAGGTCCACCGGGGAGCTGTTTTTT; CDR3aa: CAWSRRSTGELFF
v_gene: TRBV4-2; abundance: few; j_gene: TRBJ2-2; d_gene: TRBD2; len: 17; CDR3nt: TGTGCCAGCAGCCAGGGACTAGCGGTTTCGAACACCGGGGAGCTGTTTTTT; CDR3aa: CASSQGLAVSNTGELFF
v_gene: TRBV7-9; abundance: many; j_gene: TRBJ2-1; d_gene: TRBD2; len: 18; CDR3nt: TGTGCCAGCAGCTTACGGACTAGCGGGAGTGTGCGAAACAATGAGCAGTTCTTC; CDR3aa: CASSLRTSGSVRNNEQFF
v_gene: TRBV6-5; abundance: -; j_gene: TRBJ1-2; d_gene: -; len: 16; CDR3nt: TGTGCCAGCAGTTTCCTGGAAGGGGCCCTAGGGGGTGGCTACACCTTC; CDR3aa: CASSFLEGALGGGYTF
v_gene: TRBV5-1; abundance: many; j_gene: TRBJ2-2; d_gene: TRBD1; len: 15; CDR3nt: TGCGCCAGCAGCTTGACAGGGGAGAACACCGGGGAGCTGTTTTTT; CDR3aa: CASSLTGENTGELFF
v_gene: TRBV21-1; abundance: many; j_gene: TRBJ2-2; d_gene: -; len: 9; CDR3nt: TGTGCCAACAGGATTTTGCTGTTTTTT; CDR3aa: CANRILLFF
v_gene: TRBV29-1; abundance: many; j_gene: TRBJ2-7; d_gene: -; len: 11; CDR3nt: TGCAGCGTCGGGACTTCCTACGAGCAGTACTTC; CDR3aa: CSVGTSYEQYF
v_gene: TRBV10-3; abundance: many; j_gene: TRBJ2-3; d_gene: -; len: 11; CDR3nt: TGTGCCATCAGAAGCACAGATACGCAGTATTTT; CDR3aa: CAIRSTDTQYF
v_gene: TRBV20-1; abundance: many; j_gene: TRBJ2-3; d_gene: TRBD2; len: 16; CDR3nt: TGCAGTGCTAGTTCCGTTTTGACTAGCGGGAGGGATACGCAGTATTTT; CDR3aa: CSASSVLTSGRDTQYF
v_gene: TRBV15; abundance: many; j_gene: TRBJ2-3; d_gene: TRBD2; len: 17; CDR3nt: TGTGCCACCAGCAGAACCCTAGCGGGAGAGGGGCCAGATACGCAGTATTTT; CDR3aa: CATSRTLAGEGPDTQYF
v_gene: TRBV20-1; abundance: -; j_gene: TRBJ1-4; d_gene: -; len: 16; CDR3nt: TGCAGTGCTAGAGCCTTCGGTGGAGCAACTAATGAAAAACTGTTTTTT; CDR3aa: CSARAFGGATNEKLFF
v_gene: TRBV29-1; abundance: many; j_gene: TRBJ1-3; d_gene: -; len: 16; CDR3nt: TGCAGCGCTACCGGGACGCAGGCCTACTCTGGAAACACCATATATTTT; CDR3aa: CSATGTQAYSGNTIYF
v_gene: TRBV5-1; abundance: -; j_gene: TRBJ2-2; d_gene: -; len: 16; CDR3nt: TGCGCCAGCAGCCCGAGTACGGTAGCGAACACCGGGGAGCTGTTTTTT; CDR3aa: CASSPSTVANTGELFF
v_gene: TRBV5-1; abundance: -; j_gene: TRBJ2-3; d_gene: TRBD2; len: 15; CDR3nt: TGCGCCAGCAGCTCTAGCGGGAGGTTAACAGATACGCAGTATTTT; CDR3aa: CASSSSGRLTDTQYF
v_gene: TRBV2; abundance: few; j_gene: TRBJ1-2; d_gene: TRBD1; len: 17; CDR3nt: TGTGCCAGCAGTGAAAGGACAGGATCACTTCAGATTCGCAGCTACACCTTC; CDR3aa: CASSERTGSLQIRSYTF
v_gene: TRBV20-1; abundance: few; j_gene: TRBJ2-7; d_gene: TRBD2; len: 14; CDR3nt: TGCAGTGCTCCCGGGACTAGCGGTAACTACGAGCAGTACTTC; CDR3aa: CSAPGTSGNYEQYF
v_gene: TRBV20-1; abundance: many; j_gene: TRBJ1-1; d_gene: TRBD1; len: 14; CDR3nt: TGCAGTGCTAGGCCCGGGACAGGGGTCACTGAAGCTTTCTTT; CDR3aa: CSARPGTGVTEAFF